These 14 T cell receptor beta chains came from one sample sequenced in a study of cytomegalovirus exposure and HLA in healthy donors. In the PCR, 60 Vbeta and 13 Jbeta primers were used. Here immunoSEQ multiplex PCR was the method, and the copy in TCRdb shows in-frame clones only, minus some. The data hold over 120,000 clones, with about three quarters observed a single time. Sequencing used PBMCs. The receptors were sampled from a male donor in good health and CMV-seronegative.

This CDR3 is CASSLESLEAFF. The CDR3, as DNA: TGTGCCAGCAGTTTAGAGAGTCTTGAAGCTTTCTTT. This sequence joins TRBV28 and TRBJ1-1; D unclear. V lost 2 bases and J lost 7, with 8 bases in between. This CDR3 spans 12 amino acids. CDR1 and CDR2 from the germline V gene are MDHEN and SYDVKM.

Notes on this clone: Other DNA sequences of this sample code for an identical CDR3. This rearrangement joins TRBV5-1 to TRBJ2-7; D gene unclear. The germline CDR1 and CDR2 sequences are SGHRS and YFSETQ. This CDR3 spans 14 amino acids. Trimming took off 0 bases at V and 0 bases at J, with 7 bases between the two ends. Written as DNA, the CDR3 is TGCGCCAGCAGCTTGGCCGGTAGCTCCTACGAGCAGTACTTC. Encoded protein: CASSLAGSSYEQYF.

The rearrangement links TRBV4-2 to TRBJ1-1, with D tentatively TRBD1 (5 bases). The CDR3 length is 15 residues. The ends were cut back, 4 bases at V and 1 base at J, with 13 bases in the middle. Germline V gives CDR1 LGHNA, CDR2 YNFKEQ. CDR3 amino acids: CASSRERGENTEAFF. The CDR3 nucleotides are TGTGCCAGCAGCCGCGAGCGGGGGGAGAACACTGAAGCTTTCTTT.

The chain links TRBV18 to TRBJ1-3, with a tentative D call TRBD1 (5 bases). This CDR3 has 16 residues. The germline gives CDR1 KGHSH, CDR2 LQKENI. V lost 1 base, J lost 3 bases, and 13 bases lay in between. The CDR3 DNA follows: TGTGCCAGCTCACCACGGCAGGGTAGCCGTGGAAACACCATATATTTT. Its protein product is CASSPRQGSRGNTIYF.

The gene calls are TRBV19 and TRBJ2-1; 10 bases fit TRBD2. The CDR3 runs 18 residues. Per germline, CDR1 LNHDA and CDR2 SQIVND (reference sequence). V lost 6 bases to trimming and J lost 4 bases; unmatched junction nucleotides: 15. CDR3 region: CASRPSKGAGGRYNEQFF. DNA of the CDR3: TGTGCCAGTAGACCCTCGAAGGGAGCGGGAGGGAGGTACAATGAGCAGTTCTTC.

This sequence joins TRBV5-1 and TRBJ2-7, with TRBD1 matching over 8 bases. The germline gives CDR1 SGHRS, CDR2 YFSETQ. V lost 7 bases to trimming and J lost 3 bases; unmatched junction nucleotides: 6. This CDR3 is 13 amino acids long. The CDR3, as DNA: TGCGCCAGCTCTTCCGGGACAGGCTACGAGCAGTACTTC. As protein: CASSSGTGYEQYF.

The chain has TRBV19 and TRBJ2-1; TRBD1 agrees at 8 bases. The V segment lost 3 bases and the J segment 6 bases; nucleotides outside the gene matches: 10. Looked up from germline, CDR1 is LNHDA and CDR2 is SQIVND (reference sequence). The CDR3 is 16 residues long. The CDR3: CASSMLGTGRFNEQFF. The CDR3, as DNA: TGTGCCAGTAGTATGCTCGGGACAGGTAGGTTCAATGAGCAGTTCTTC.

V is TRBV5-5 and J is TRBJ1-5; no clear D. CDR1 is SGHKS and CDR2 is YYEKEE in the germline V gene (reference sequence). The germline V and J ends were trimmed by 3 bases and 0 bases, with 19 bases remaining between them. This CDR3 is built from 18 residues. In DNA, the CDR3 is TGTGCCAGCAGCTCTTACCCGGTGAATATCAATAGCAATCAGCCCCAGCATTTT. Its translation is CASSSYPVNINSNQPQHF.

The J gene is TRBJ1-5, the V gene TRBV6-6, with D maybe TRBD1 (6 bases). Germline loops: CDR1 MNHNY, CDR2 SVGAGI (reference sequence). This CDR3 has 13 residues. Trimming took 5 bases from V and 8 from J, leaving 13 bases between them. DNA of the CDR3: TGTGCCAGCAGTACACAGGGATCAGAGCCCCAGCATTTT. As protein: CASSTQGSEPQHF.

This chain connects TRBV6-5 to TRBJ1-2; 7 bases are shared with TRBD1. Germline CDR1 reads MNHEY; CDR2 reads SVGAGI. V gave up 0 bases and J gave up 4 bases; unmatched junction bases: 8. This CDR3 comprises 16 residues. In DNA form, the CDR3 reads TGTGCCAGCAGTTACTCCCGGACAGGAACTTTCTATGGCTACACCTTC. As protein: CASSYSRTGTFYGYTF.

The rearrangement joins TRBV5-1 to TRBJ2-3; 8 bases are a match to TRBD2. V trimming: 3 bases; J trimming: 2 bases; junction bases outside the gene matches: 2. Germline loops: CDR1 SGHRS, CDR2 YFSETQ. This CDR3 contains 14 residues. CDR3: CASSSGLATDTQYF. CDR3 sequence (DNA): TGCGCCAGCAGCTCCGGACTAGCCACAGATACGCAGTATTTT.

The J gene is TRBJ2-5, the V gene TRBV5-1; the match to TRBD2 covers 13 bases. The CDR3 is 17 amino acids. The V segment lost 5 bases and the J segment 5 bases; nucleotides outside the gene matches: 12. Germline V CDR1 and CDR2: SGHRS, YFSETQ. CDR3 nucleotide sequence: TGCGCCAGCAGTCCGGGACTAGCGGGACTCCTCGGGGAGACCCAGTACTTC. Its protein product is CASSPGLAGLLGETQYF.

Here the CDR3 reads CASSTGQGSNEQYF. In DNA form, the CDR3 reads TGTGCCAGCAGTACGGGACAGGGGTCCAACGAGCAGTACTTC. The J gene is TRBJ2-7, the V gene TRBV6-6; TRBD1 aligns across 10 bases. The CDR3 consists of 14 residues. The germline V gene encodes CDR1 MNHNY and CDR2 SVGAGI (reference sequence). The V segment lost 5 bases and the J segment 5 bases; nucleotides outside the gene matches: 6.

The rearrangement joins TRBV15 to TRBJ2-4; D possibly corresponds to TRBD1 (6 bases). The CDR3 consists of 18 residues. The germline V gene encodes CDR1 LNHNV and CDR2 YYDKDF (reference sequence). Trimming cost V 0 bases and J 0 bases, with 15 bases left between them. CDR3 bases: TGTGCCACCAGCAGAGAGTGGGGATACAGGGAAGCCAAAAACATTCAGTACTTC. Its protein product is CATSREWGYREAKNIQYF.